A single T cell receptor beta chain is shown here with its context. This sample is drawn from a study of blood T cell repertoires in COVID-19. Germline CDR1 MNHEY, CDR2 SVGEGT. Trimming left V 6 bases short and J 4 bases short, with 9 bases between. The CDR3 totals 12 residues. Repertoires were generated with immunoSEQ multiplex PCR, while TCRdb's copy carries only in-frame clones and drops some. The sample holds about 80,000 clones, around 88% seen once. The clonotype originates from a woman older than 75 with acute or convalescent COVID-19. The sequencing input was peripheral blood. V usage is TRBV6-2 or TRBV6-3 and J usage is TRBJ1-1; D is unresolved. The CDR3 DNA reads TGTGCCAGCAGCCCCCCCGGCACTGAAGCTTTCTTT. Translating gives CASSPPGTEAFF.